A single TCR beta chain is shown here with its context. Its antigen is unidentified. Within the CD8+ T cell compartment, naive cells were CD45RO-CCR7+CD27+CD95-. The data are from a study of CXCR3-negative and CXCR3-positive naive CD8 T cells. Across the whole study: The study obtained roughly 140 million TRB reads, about 1.5 +/- 0.3 million per library.

Overall study results and limits: The TRB CDR3s that CXCR3-positive naive cells carried were more hydrophobic than those of CXCR3-negative naive cells. Memory, not naive, CXCR3-negative and CXCR3-positive cells differed in TRBV-TRBJ usage. Surface CD5 was comparable between naive subsets; TCR strength was inferred from TRB CDR3 properties.

Preparation of TRB cDNA libraries relied on 5' RACE carrying UMI labels. Each CDR3 protein gets one entry in TCRdb, which reprocessed the 5' RACE reads and gives no DNA. The sample has fewer than 140,000 distinct CDR3 sequences. The CDR3 has 15 amino acids. Germline lookup yields CDR1 LNHDA and CDR2 SQIVND (reference sequence). This TCR was recovered from a human donor in good health. Some clones in this sample may be carry-over from other donors' samples. This chain joins TRBV19 and TRBJ2-2; as DNA is missing, the TRBD1 call by TCRdb cannot be tested. Sequencing input: naive CXCR3+ CD8+ T cells from blood. Documented subset: CD45RO-CCR7+CD27+CD95- naive CD8+ T cells expressing CXCR3 (TNR3+). Here the CDR3 reads CATMRRGVDTGELFF.